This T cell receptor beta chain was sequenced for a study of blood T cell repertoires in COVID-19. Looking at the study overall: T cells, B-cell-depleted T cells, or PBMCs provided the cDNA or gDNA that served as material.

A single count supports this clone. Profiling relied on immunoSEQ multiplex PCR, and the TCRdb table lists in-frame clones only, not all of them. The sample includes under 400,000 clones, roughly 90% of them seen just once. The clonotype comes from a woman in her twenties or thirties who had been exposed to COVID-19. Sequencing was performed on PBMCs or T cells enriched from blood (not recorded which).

CDR3 in amino acids: CASSLRAGGLYEQYF. CDR3 bases: TGTGCCAGCAGTTTAAGAGCGGGAGGGCTTTACGAGCAGTACTTC. The chain carries TRBV28 and TRBJ2-7, with TRBD2 matching over 10 bases. V lost 2 bases to trimming and J lost 4 bases; unmatched junction nucleotides: 5. This CDR3 comprises 15 residues. Germline V gene data show CDR1 as MDHEN and CDR2 as SYDVKM.